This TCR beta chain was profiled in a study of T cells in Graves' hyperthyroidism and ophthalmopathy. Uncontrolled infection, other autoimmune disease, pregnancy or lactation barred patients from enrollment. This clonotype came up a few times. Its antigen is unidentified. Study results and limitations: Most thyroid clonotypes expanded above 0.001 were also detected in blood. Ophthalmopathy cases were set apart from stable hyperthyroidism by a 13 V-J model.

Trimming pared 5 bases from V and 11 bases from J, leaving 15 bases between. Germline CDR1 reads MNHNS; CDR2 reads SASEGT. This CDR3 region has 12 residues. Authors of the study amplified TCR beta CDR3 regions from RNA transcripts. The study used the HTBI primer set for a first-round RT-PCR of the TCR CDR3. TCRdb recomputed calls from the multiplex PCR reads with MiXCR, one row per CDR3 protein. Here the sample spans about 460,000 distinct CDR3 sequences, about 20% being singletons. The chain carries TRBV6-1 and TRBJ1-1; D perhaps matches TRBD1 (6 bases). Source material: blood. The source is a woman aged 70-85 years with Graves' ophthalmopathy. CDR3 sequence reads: CASSYPQGSAFF. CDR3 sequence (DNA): TGTGCCAGCAGTTATCCACAGGGCTCCGCTTTCTTT.